This T cell receptor beta chain derives from a study of shared clonotypes between healthy human individuals. Study outcomes and limitations: With a handful of donors compared, 4.5% to 6.5% of naive CD4 clonotypes were shared. The study sampled only blood, and tissue repertoires likely differ. The low donor count limited represented genetic and exposure-history diversity. Unshared clonotypes carried lower generation probabilities than those common to all four donors.

The naive CD8 subset, CD45RO-negative cells positively selected for CCR7, excluded terminally differentiated effector memory CD45RA+ cells. The table came from immunoSEQ multiplex PCR; TCRdb's copy has only in-frame clones and leaves some out. The sample includes around 2,000,000 clones, about 95% of them seen just once. Turning to this clone: As yet, its antigen is unknown.

The source of this sequence is a man between 18 and 35 years old in good health. The sequenced sample consisted of naive CD8+ T cells sorted from blood.

CDR3 residues: CASSLLAGTIYGYTF. Written as DNA, the CDR3 is TGTGCCAGCAGTTTATTGGCCGGGACTATCTATGGCTACACCTTC. J is TRBJ1-2 and V is TRBV28; TRBD1 might be the D (5 bases). This CDR3 contains 15 residues. Between the trimmed V and J ends, which lost 1 base and 4 bases, there was a span of 13 bases. Germline CDR1 MDHEN, CDR2 SYDVKM.